Listed here are 9 T cell receptor beta chains from one sample, sequenced in a study of T cells after yellow fever vaccination (dated by TCRdb to about 2019). In the paper's terms, the treatment or condition label means: live attenuated yellow fever vaccine strain. To prepare the library, 5' RACE was applied. The run used an Illumina HiSeq 2500. TCRdb itself trimmed the public reads at Q25 with fastp, ran MiXCR and retained productive beta chains. When rows share a CDR3 protein, they turn into one entry using the most common DNA and genes. A total of fewer than 650,000 distinct CDR3 sequences appear in this sample, roughly 22% of them only once. The ten largest clones take up around 17% of the sample. The source was PBMCs, collected about 20 days after the first yellow fever vaccination. These receptors were obtained from a man younger than 35 who received the YFV17D yellow fever vaccine.

This sequence joins TRBV11-2 and TRBJ2-3, with 10 bases lining up with TRBD2. The CDR3 sequence is 18 residues long. J lost 1 base, V lost 2 bases, and 9 bases had no gene match. Per the germline V gene, CDR1 is SGHAT and CDR2 is FQNNGV. CDR3 sequence (DNA): TGTGCCAGCAGCTTAATTGCGGCTAGCGGGGGTGGCACAGATACGCAGTATTTT. Translation gives CASSLIAASGGGTDTQYF.

The table lists this clonotype with many counts. The DNA of the CDR3 is TGTGCCAGCAGCTTCCGGTGGGGGGAGCTGTTTTTT. Translated, it gives CASSFRWGELFF. The chain couples TRBV7-2 to TRBJ2-2; D is unclear. Looked up from germline, CDR1 is SGHTA and CDR2 is FQGNSA. This CDR3 comprises 12 residues. V was clipped by 3 bases and J by 8 bases, with 7 bases between them.

This clonotype was detected a few times. The chain is built from TRBV20-1 and TRBJ2-2, with D unclear. CDR1 is DFQATT and CDR2 is SNEGSKA in the germline V gene (reference sequence). V lost 3 bases to trimming and J lost 5 bases, with 16 bases between them. This CDR3 is built from 15 residues. In DNA, the CDR3 is TGCAGTGCTAGGTCCGTTGGTGGTTGGACCGGGGAGCTGTTTTTT. Translated: CSARSVGGWTGELFF.

The rearrangement uses TRBV18 and TRBJ1-1, with TRBD1 matching 7 bases. The CDR3 has 16 amino acids. From germline, CDR1 is KGHSH and CDR2 LQKENI. The V and J ends lost 6 bases and 5 bases, in that order; junction bases with no gene match: 15. Written as DNA, the CDR3 is TGTGCCAGCTCGCAGGGACAGTGGAGTGCCGGGACTGAAGCTTTCTTT. Protein product: CASSQGQWSAGTEAFF.

This clonotype was counted a few times. This rearrangement joins TRBV12-3 or TRBV12-4 to TRBJ2-1; D may be TRBD2 (5 bases). The CDR3 consists of 15 residues. V lost 3 bases and J 8 bases, leaving 17 bases between the germline ends. CDR3 nucleotide sequence: TGTGCCAGCAGTTTCAACCCCGGAGGTAGCGATGAGCAGTTCTTC. Translated, it gives CASSFNPGGSDEQFF.

This clonotype has a handful of counts. This chain links TRBV5-4 with TRBJ2-4, with 7 bases fitting TRBD1. Germline V CDR1 and CDR2: SGHNT, YYREEE (reference sequence). The CDR3 has 16 residues. Trimming cost V 4 bases and J 0 bases; bases outside gene matches: 7. The chain's CDR3 is CASSAPGQRAKNIQYF. CDR3 sequence (DNA): TGTGCCAGCAGCGCGCCGGGACAGAGAGCCAAAAACATTCAGTACTTC.

This clonotype has just a few counts. The CDR3 reads CASSAEVSTDTQYF. CDR3 nucleotides: TGTGCCAGCTCGGCCGAAGTCAGCACAGATACGCAGTATTTT. The chain recombines TRBV6-2 or TRBV6-3 with TRBJ2-3; D gene unclear. This CDR3 region has 14 residues. Germline V gene lookup returns CDR1 MNHEY and CDR2 SVGEGT. V was shortened by 8 bases and J by 0 bases, with 12 bases between the two germline ends.

V gene TRBV2 combines with J gene TRBJ2-2; tentative D call: TRBD1 (6 bases). The CDR3 consists of 13 residues. Trimming took off 8 bases at V and 0 bases at J, with 7 bases between the two ends. The germline V gene has CDR1 SNHLY and CDR2 FYNNEI. The CDR3 coding sequence is TGTGCCAGCGGGACAACGAACACCGGGGAGCTGTTTTTT. This sequence encodes CASGTTNTGELFF. The full variable domain, its missing parts supplied by reference TRBV2 and TRBJ2-2, is EPEVTQTPSHQVTQMGQEVILRCVPISNHLYFYWYRQILGQKVEFLVSFYNNEISEKSEIFDDQFSVERPDGSNFTLKIRSTKLEDSAMYFCASGTTNTGELFFGEGSRLTVL.

This clonotype was seen more than once but under ten times. The chain recombines TRBV10-3 with TRBJ2-3; the D gene is possibly TRBD2 (5 bases). V lost 6 bases to trimming and J lost 2 bases, with 15 bases between them. Germline V gene data show CDR1 as ENHRY and CDR2 as SYGVKD. This CDR3 has 15 residues. The CDR3 DNA is TGTGCCATCAGCGACTCGACGGGGTCCACAGATACGCAGTATTTT. Amino acids: CAISDSTGSTDTQYF.